These 19 T cell receptor beta chains came from one sample sequenced in a study of cytomegalovirus exposure and HLA in healthy donors. The primer mix had 60 Vbeta and 13 Jbeta primers. Assay used: immunoSEQ multiplex PCR; TCRdb lists only in-frame clones, some missing. The table lists some 160,000 clones, over 75% of them singletons. Material for sequencing was PBMCs. All receptors come from a man in his fifties in good health and CMV-seropositive.

The chain carries TRBV19 and TRBJ2-5, with TRBD1 matching over 7 bases. This CDR3 comprises 14 residues. Germline CDR1 reads LNHDA; CDR2 reads SQIVND (reference sequence). V was clipped by 4 bases and J by 2 bases; unmatched bases: 4. This CDR3 reads CASSRPGQQETQYF. DNA for the CDR3: TGTGCCAGTAGTAGACCGGGACAGCAAGAGACCCAGTACTTC.

This rearrangement joins TRBV13 to TRBJ1-2; D is perhaps TRBD1 (5 bases). CDR3 length: 15 amino acids. In germline, CDR1 is PRHDT, CDR2 FYEKMQ (reference sequence). V was pared by 3 bases and J by 4 bases, with 15 bases between. Here the CDR3 reads CASSFGRGRGYGYTF. The DNA of the CDR3 is TGTGCCAGCAGCTTTGGGAGGGGTCGGGGCTATGGCTACACCTTC.

The CDR3 protein is CASSLDSSGELFF. The CDR3 nucleotides read TGCGCCAGCAGCTTGGACTCTTCCGGGGAGCTGTTTTTT. The chain has TRBV5-1 and TRBJ2-2; D is undetermined. V was cut by 0 bases and J by 6 bases, with 6 bases left in between. Looked up from germline, CDR1 is SGHRS and CDR2 is YFSETQ. The CDR3 length is 13 residues.

V usage is TRBV2 and J usage is TRBJ1-1, with 10 bases matching TRBD1. V lost 6 bases, J lost 5 bases, and 6 bases stayed unmatched. Looked up from germline, CDR1 is SNHLY and CDR2 is FYNNEI. The CDR3 contains 14 residues. Here the CDR3 reads CASRGTGAGTEAFF. CDR3 DNA sequence: TGTGCCAGCAGGGGGACAGGGGCCGGAACTGAAGCTTTCTTT.

This clone has more than one count but fewer than ten. CDR3: CASSASGGIETQYF. The CDR3 DNA follows: TGTGCCAGCAGCGCTAGCGGGGGGATAGAGACCCAGTACTTC. The chain joins TRBV5-4 to TRBJ2-5; 11 bases agree with TRBD2. Germline assignment: CDR1 SGHNT and CDR2 YYREEE (reference sequence). The ends lost 4 bases at V and 4 bases at J; junction bases unmatched: 3. The CDR3 covers 14 residues. The variable domain in full, completed from reference TRBV5-4 and TRBJ2-5, reads ETGVTQSPTHLIKTRGQQVTLRCSSQSGHNTVSWYQQALGQGPQFIFQYYREEENGRGNFPPRFSGLQFPNYSSELNVNALELDDSALYLCASSASGGIETQYFGPGTRLLVL.

The CDR3 spells CASSLHRGGNYGYTF. The CDR3 nucleotides read TGTGCCAGCAGCTTACACAGGGGCGGTAACTATGGCTACACCTTC. This sequence joins TRBV11-2 and TRBJ1-2; 7 positions agree with TRBD1. This CDR3 spans 15 amino acids. The germline CDR1 and CDR2 sequences are SGHAT and FQNNGV. V gave up 2 bases and J gave up 1 base; unmatched junction bases: 4.

This chain joins TRBV9 and TRBJ1-1, with D possibly matching TRBD1 (5 bases). V lost 1 base and J 8 bases, leaving 9 bases between the germline ends. From germline, CDR1 is SGDLS and CDR2 YYNGEE. The CDR3 covers 12 residues. The chain's CDR3 is CASSVLGGEAFF. The CDR3 DNA sequence: TGTGCCAGCAGCGTACTGGGGGGGGAAGCTTTCTTT.

The chain is built from TRBV27 and TRBJ1-1, with a tentative D call TRBD1 (6 bases). V was cut by 7 bases and J by 7 bases, with 16 bases left in between. Germline CDR1 is MNHEY and CDR2 is SMNVEV (reference sequence). The CDR3 runs 13 residues. CDR3 coding DNA: TGTGCCAGCAAGGTAGCAGGGGCTTATGAAGCTTTCTTT. Protein sequence: CASKVAGAYEAFF.

The CDR3 loop is CAGDPRGGQETQYF. The CDR3 bases are TGTGCCGGAGACCCCCGGGGGGGCCAAGAGACCCAGTACTTC. This chain connects TRBV30 to TRBJ2-5; 8 bases are a match to TRBD2. Trimming at V came to 8 bases and at J to 1 base, leaving 9 bases not matched to a gene. The CDR3 loop spans 14 amino acids. Germline CDR1 reads GTSNPN; CDR2 reads SVGIG (reference sequence).

This CDR3 is CAWSLQIYEQYF. The CDR3, as DNA: TGTGCCTGGTCCTTACAGATTTACGAGCAGTACTTC. The chain recombines TRBV30 with TRBJ2-7, with unresolved D. Germline V gives CDR1 GTSNPN, CDR2 SVGIG (reference sequence). V was cut by 5 bases and J by 4 bases, with 12 bases left in between. This CDR3 region has 12 residues.

V usage is TRBV18 and J usage is TRBJ2-3, with TRBD2 matching 7 bases. Per the germline V gene, CDR1 is KGHSH and CDR2 is LQKENI. With V trimmed by 4 bases and J by 4 bases, 5 bases remained unmatched. The length of the CDR3 is 14 residues. DNA for the CDR3: TGTGCCAGCTCACGGGCGGGAGCCGCAGATACGCAGTATTTT. Translated, it gives CASSRAGAADTQYF.

The rearrangement joins TRBV4-1 to TRBJ2-7, with D uncertain. Between the trimmed V and J ends, which lost 0 bases and 2 bases, there was a span of 5 bases. CDR1 and CDR2 from the germline V gene are MGHRA and YSYEKL. The CDR3 covers 13 residues. CDR3 amino acids: CASSQDIPYEQYF. The CDR3 DNA is TGCGCCAGCAGCCAAGATATCCCCTACGAGCAGTACTTC.

The rearrangement joins TRBV27 to TRBJ2-7; 9 bases are shared with TRBD2. This CDR3 is built from 15 residues. Germline values: CDR1 MNHEY, CDR2 SMNVEV (reference sequence). The J segment lost 4 bases and the V segment lost 4 bases, leaving 8 bases of the junction unmatched. The CDR3 loop is CASSSTLAGRYEQYF. DNA of the CDR3: TGTGCCAGCAGTTCAACTCTAGCGGGACGGTACGAGCAGTACTTC.

The rearrangement links TRBV29-1 to TRBJ2-7; D is uncertain. The CDR3 sequence is 12 residues long. CDR1 is SQVTM and CDR2 is ANQGSEA in the germline V gene. Trimming stripped 4 bases from V and 3 bases from J, with 10 bases between. The CDR3 reads CSVAERYYEQYF. As DNA, the CDR3 is TGCAGCGTTGCTGAGAGGTACTACGAGCAGTACTTC.

On this clone itself: Sequence at one end of the junction differs from germline and may be a read error. The CDR3 DNA is TGTGCTAGCAGCTTTGCCCAGGGCCCCTACGAGCAGTACTTC. This sequence encodes CASSFAQGPYEQYF. The V and J genes are TRBV7-7 and TRBJ2-7; D may be TRBD1 (5 bases). The CDR3 covers 14 residues. Per the germline V gene, CDR1 is SSHAT and CDR2 is FNYEAQ (reference sequence).

This clone was seen only once. As DNA, the CDR3 is TGTGCCAGCAGTTTATTTAGCCTAGAGCAGTACTTC. This encodes CASSLFSLEQYF. The chain is built from TRBV28 and TRBJ2-7; no clear D. V was shortened by 1 base and J by 7 bases, with 8 bases between the two germline ends. The CDR3 has 12 amino acids. Germline CDR1 and CDR2: MDHEN and SYDVKM.

This rearrangement joins TRBV28 to TRBJ1-5; tentatively, D is TRBD1 (6 bases). Germline V gene lookup returns CDR1 MDHEN and CDR2 SYDVKM. CDR3 size: 14 residues. The V end was cut by 3 bases, the J end by 4 bases, with 10 bases between. CDR3 protein: CASSLDSLNQPQHF. The CDR3 nucleotides read TGTGCCAGCAGTTTGGACAGTTTGAATCAGCCCCAGCATTTT. The complete variable domain, with remaining parts taken from reference TRBV28 and TRBJ1-5, reads DVKVTQSSRYLVKRTGEKVFLECVQDMDHENMFWYRQDPGLGLRLIYFSYDVKMKEKGDIPEGYSVSREKKERFSLILESASTNQTSMYLCASSLDSLNQPQHFGDGTRLSIL.

The chain carries TRBV18 and TRBJ2-1; the match to TRBD2 covers 8 bases. The CDR3 is 16 amino acids. V gave up 3 bases and J gave up 7 bases; unmatched junction bases: 11. Germline CDR1 and CDR2: KGHSH and LQKENI. This CDR3 reads CASSPGRGTLVNEQFF. In DNA, the CDR3 is TGTGCCAGCTCACCCGGGAGGGGCACCCTAGTGAATGAGCAGTTCTTC.

This chain links TRBV2 with TRBJ2-1, with 7 bases fitting TRBD2. There are 15 residues in the CDR3. Looked up from germline, CDR1 is SNHLY and CDR2 is FYNNEI. J gave up 7 bases and V 1 base, and 7 bases lay outside the gene matches. CDR3 loop: CASSEGGGVLNEQFF. As DNA, the CDR3 is TGTGCCAGCAGTGAAGGGGGGGGTGTATTAAATGAGCAGTTCTTC.